This entry lists 25 T cell receptor beta chains sequenced from one sample in a study of monozygotic twins with inflammatory bowel disease. TCRdb reprocessed the 5' RACE reads; each CDR3 protein has one entry and no DNA is given. This sample's table has some 160,000 distinct CDR3 sequences. Material for sequencing was blood. These receptor sequences come from a human donor with ulcerative colitis or Crohn's disease, or a healthy co-twin of an affected twin (not recorded which).

The rearrangement uses TRBV4-3 and TRBJ2-5; lacking DNA, the TRBD1 call made by TCRdb goes unchecked. In germline, CDR1 is LGHNA, CDR2 YSLEER. There are 15 residues in the CDR3. This chain's CDR3 is CASSQGGGWKETQYF.

The chain is built from TRBV6-1 and TRBJ1-5; without DNA, the TCRdb call of TRBD1 cannot be checked. The CDR3 has 15 residues. CDR1 MNHNS and CDR2 SASEGT come from the germline V gene. CDR3: CASTPAGGNNQPQHF.

The CDR3 loop is CASSFVAGGQQETQYF. This chain connects TRBV5-5 to TRBJ2-5; TCRdb's assignment of TRBD1 cannot be checked, as there is no DNA. Looked up from germline, CDR1 is SGHKS and CDR2 is YYEKEE (reference sequence). This CDR3 region has 16 residues.

The rearrangement uses TRBV15 and TRBJ2-7. Germline CDR1 is LNHNV and CDR2 is YYDKDF (reference sequence). This CDR3 contains 15 residues. Here the CDR3 reads CATSRVQGKGYEQYF.

The chain is built from TRBV4-1 and TRBJ2-7; absent DNA, TCRdb's TRBD2 call cannot be checked. The CDR3 runs 14 residues. Germline assignment: CDR1 MGHRA and CDR2 YSYEKL. CDR3: CASSTSGSPYEQYF.

V and J are TRBV7-6 and TRBJ2-7; TCRdb names TRBD1, which stays unverified in the absence of DNA. Germline V gene lookup returns CDR1 SGHVS and CDR2 FNYEAQ. The CDR3 totals 14 residues. The CDR3 spells CASSSGQGDREQYF.

The V call is TRBV5-1, the J call TRBJ1-2; the TCRdb D gene call, TRBD1, has no DNA to confirm it. Looked up from germline, CDR1 is SGHRS and CDR2 is YFSETQ. The CDR3 runs to 16 residues. CDR3 in amino acids: CASSLHDRETNYGYTF.

V and J are TRBV4-3 and TRBJ2-1; the D call from TCRdb, TRBD1, cannot be confirmed without DNA. Germline V gives CDR1 LGHNA, CDR2 YSLEER. The CDR3 spans 13 residues. This CDR3 is CASSQGVEYEQFF.

The CDR3 sequence is CASSPSGRAPDTQYF. The chain combines TRBV18 with TRBJ2-3; checking the TCRdb D call of TRBD2 is not possible without DNA. This CDR3 comprises 15 residues. Per germline, CDR1 KGHSH and CDR2 LQKENI.

The rearrangement links TRBV11-3 to TRBJ2-1; there is no DNA to check the TCRdb D call of TRBD1. Germline V gene sequence: CDR1 SGHNT, CDR2 YENEEA. The CDR3 is 15 residues long. The CDR3 sequence is CASSPSTGVRNEQFF.

The V gene is TRBV7-3, the J gene TRBJ2-2; TCRdb's D call of TRBD1 is untestable without DNA. CDR1 and CDR2 (germline): SGHTA, FQGTGA. CDR3 length: 18 amino acids. Here the CDR3 reads CASSKSTTGEFNTGELFF. Full variable domain (remainder filled in from reference TRBV7-3 and TRBJ2-2): GAGVSQTPSNKVTEKGKYVELRCDPISGHTALYWYRQSLGQGPEFLIYFQGTGAADDSGLPNDRFFAVRPEGSVSTLKIQRTERGDSAVYLCASSKSTTGEFNTGELFFGEGSRLTVL.

The gene calls are TRBV4-2 and TRBJ2-3; TCRdb names TRBD2, which stays unverified in the absence of DNA. This CDR3 has 17 residues. Germline lookup yields CDR1 LGHNA and CDR2 YNFKEQ. The CDR3 region is CASSQRLSGGITDTQYF.

J is TRBJ2-2 and V is TRBV4-2; checking the TCRdb D call of TRBD2 is not possible without DNA. The CDR3 loop spans 18 amino acids. In germline, CDR1 is LGHNA, CDR2 YNFKEQ. The CDR3: CASSQDTRSGGPTGELFF.

The genes are TRBV4-1 and TRBJ2-3; TCRdb reports TRBD1, a call that lacks DNA to check it against. The V gene's germline CDR1 is MGHRA and CDR2 YSYEKL. The CDR3 has 14 residues. The CDR3: CASSQERGSDTQYF.

The chain is built from TRBV5-6 and TRBJ2-1; TCRdb designates TRBD2, a call that cannot be tested without DNA. Germline loops: CDR1 SGHDT, CDR2 YYEEEE. This CDR3 has 16 amino acids. The CDR3 region is CASRCELAESYNEQFF.

The chain uses TRBV12-3 or TRBV12-4 and TRBJ1-5; TCRdb reports TRBD1, a call that lacks DNA to check it against. The CDR3 loop spans 14 amino acids. CDR3 in amino acids: CASSPGGGGQGKHF.

The gene calls are TRBV5-1 and TRBJ1-1; TCRdb lists TRBD1, though no DNA is available to test this call. This CDR3 is built from 14 residues. Germline CDR1 reads SGHRS; CDR2 reads YFSETQ. The chain's CDR3 is CASSGTGFRTEAFF. The whole variable domain, filled in from reference TRBV5-1 and TRBJ1-1, reads KAGVTQTPRYLIKTRGQQVTLSCSPISGHRSVSWYQQTPGQGLQFLFEYFSETQRNKGNFPGRFSGRQFSNSRSEMNVSTLELGDSALYLCASSGTGFRTEAFFGQGTRLTVV.

The genes are TRBV10-3 and TRBJ2-6. CDR1 is ENHRY and CDR2 is SYGVKD in the germline V gene. The CDR3 runs 16 residues. The CDR3 sequence: CAISESLSSGANVLTF.

V is TRBV7-9 and J is TRBJ1-2; TCRdb indicates TRBD1, and absent DNA this call remains unverified. Germline values: CDR1 SEHNR, CDR2 FQNEAQ (reference sequence). CDR3 length equals 14 residues. The CDR3 region is CASSLPLGLEGYTF.

This chain joins TRBV20-1 and TRBJ1-2; TCRdb outputs TRBD1, but without DNA this stays unchecked. This CDR3 has 15 residues. Germline loops: CDR1 DFQATT, CDR2 SNEGSKA (reference sequence). The CDR3 spells CSASPLSAANYGYTF.

The rearrangement uses TRBV12-3 or TRBV12-4 and TRBJ1-6. This CDR3 has 12 residues. CDR3 sequence reads: CASKIGDSPLHF.

V gene TRBV3-1 combines with J gene TRBJ2-1; TCRdb selects TRBD2, and the lack of DNA leaves this call unchecked. The CDR3 totals 16 residues. CDR1 is LGHDT, CDR2 YNNKEL, per germline (reference sequence). CDR3 amino acids: CASSPVSGSSYNEQFF.

The chain joins TRBV20-1 to TRBJ1-1. The germline V gene encodes CDR1 DFQATT and CDR2 SNEGSKA (reference sequence). This CDR3 has 12 residues. The CDR3 here is CSATRQNTEAFF.

The chain couples TRBV7-9 to TRBJ2-7. Per the germline V gene, CDR1 is SEHNR and CDR2 is FQNEAQ (reference sequence). CDR3 size: 14 residues. This chain's CDR3 is CASSPPLRSYEQYF.

The gene calls are TRBV27 and TRBJ2-7. Germline V lookup: CDR1 MNHEY, CDR2 SMNVEV (reference sequence). This CDR3 spans 13 amino acids. CDR3 in amino acids: CASSLAGPSEQYF.